This T cell receptor beta chain was recorded in a study of T-cell reconstitution after alpha-beta-depleted transplantation in children. Germline V CDR1 and CDR2: DFQATT, SNEGSKA (reference sequence). J gave up 7 bases and V 6 bases, and 9 bases lay outside the gene matches. CDR3 length equals 13 residues. The TCRbeta library was prepared with unique molecular identifiers. MiXCR was run by TCRdb on the PCR reads, yielding one entry per CDR3 protein. The table shows about 580,000 distinct CDR3 sequences, with 20% to 30% occurring only once. In this sample, this clonotype turned up many times. Antigen unknown. General observations from the study: Day-60 TCRbeta diversity that was high in some patients was derived from surviving recipient T cells and thymic progenitors. T-cell counts and diversity at one year post-transplant came mainly from newly produced T cells. After transplant, at about two months, alpha-beta T cells were reportedly derived from several hundred expanded graft clones.

This sequence originates from a boy in the first two years of life with Wiskott-Aldrich syndrome, due to receive a stem cell transplant. The genes are TRBV20-1 and TRBJ2-7; TRBD1 matches at 10 bases. The sequencing here drew on PBMCs, taken before TCRalphabeta/CD19-depleted stem cell transplant. The CDR3 DNA follows: TGCAGTGCGCCCGGGACAGGGGCCGGAGAGCAGTACTTC. Translating it yields CSAPGTGAGEQYF.